Listed here are 32 T cell receptor beta chains from one sample, sequenced in a study of shared clonotypes between healthy human individuals. Profiling relied on immunoSEQ multiplex PCR, and the TCRdb table lists in-frame clones only, not all of them. The sample yields around 2.1 million clones, 85% to 95% seen once. The naive CD8 subset, CD45RO-negative cells positively selected for CCR7, excluded terminally differentiated effector memory CD45RA+ cells. Sequencing input: naive CD8+ T cells from PBMCs. Receptor source: a man younger than 35 in good health. Some clones in this sample may be carry-over from other donors' samples.

The J gene is TRBJ2-7, the V gene TRBV10-3, with D possibly matching TRBD2 (5 bases). The CDR3 covers 14 residues. V shed 4 bases and J shed 3 bases, with 13 bases lying between them. Germline CDR1 and CDR2: ENHRY and SYGVKD. The CDR3, as DNA: TGTGCCATCAGTGGAGGAGGCAGCCTCTACGAGCAGTACTTC. It is translated as CAISGGGSLYEQYF.

This clone has just a few counts. The limits of the CDR3 on the DNA are not certain, so only TCRdb's listed CDR3 is given. V is TRBV29-1 and J is TRBJ2-7; the DNA was not used to check the table's D call, TRBD1. Germline CDR1 SQVTM, CDR2 ANQGSEA. The CDR3 is 11 residues long, counting both termini. The CDR3: CSVLFGQGINF.

This chain uses TRBV6-6 with TRBJ2-5; D unclear. The V end lost 5 bases, the J end lost 11 bases, and 24 bases lay between the germline ends. CDR1 and CDR2 (germline): MNHNY, SVGAGI (reference sequence). CDR3 length equals 15 residues. CDR3 in amino acids: CASSPPEAVHMSQYF. For the CDR3, the DNA is TGTGCCAGCAGTCCTCCAGAGGCCGTTCATATGAGTCAGTACTTC.

Regarding this clone: The junction shows a germline mismatch at one end, possibly a read error. The chain uses TRBV5-4 and TRBJ1-2; a possible D gene is TRBD1 (6 bases). In germline, CDR1 is SGHNT, CDR2 YYREEE (reference sequence). This CDR3 has 16 residues. The CDR3 DNA reads TGCGCCAGCAGCCAAGATTCGGACACAGGGTACTATGGCTACACCTTC. Encoded protein: CASSQDSDTGYYGYTF.

The V gene is TRBV7-2, the J gene TRBJ2-5, with TRBD2 identical over 8 bases. The germline V gene encodes CDR1 SGHTA and CDR2 FQGNSA. The trim removed 5 bases at V and 5 bases at J, leaving 13 bases unmatched. The CDR3 has 16 amino acids. The CDR3 DNA reads TGTGCCAGCAGCCCCCGGGGACTAGGGGGAAGGGAGACCCAGTACTTC. Translating gives CASSPRGLGGRETQYF.

This clone has only one observation. V usage is TRBV4-1 and J usage is TRBJ2-6; TRBD1 aligns across 8 bases. The CDR3 is made up of 21 amino acids. The V segment lost 0 bases and the J segment 0 bases; nucleotides outside the gene matches: 13. The germline V gene encodes CDR1 MGHRA and CDR2 YSYEKL. CDR3: CASSQDWTGTLTGSGANVLTF. The DNA of the CDR3 is TGCGCCAGCAGCCAAGATTGGACAGGGACCCTTACCGGCTCTGGGGCCAACGTCCTGACTTTC.

The rearrangement links TRBV15 to TRBJ2-7, with TRBD1 as a possible D gene (5 bases). V gave up 5 bases and J gave up 5 bases, with 25 bases separating them. CDR1 is LNHNV, CDR2 YYDKDF, per germline (reference sequence). The CDR3 is 17 residues long. For the CDR3, the DNA is TGTGCCACCAGCGGACACTTTTCGACCCCGAAGAGTGACGAGCAGTACTTC. Protein product: CATSGHFSTPKSDEQYF.

On this clone: The same CDR3 also results from other DNA sequences found in this sample. The V gene is TRBV9, the J gene TRBJ2-6; D is unresolved. Germline CDR1 reads SGDLS; CDR2 reads YYNGEE. With 5 bases removed from V and 0 bases from J, the gap between germline ends came to 3 bases. This CDR3 is built from 13 residues. Written as DNA, the CDR3 is TGTGCCAGCAGTGGCTCTGGGGCCAACGTCCTGACTTTC. Amino acids: CASSGSGANVLTF.

In this sample, this clone turned up a few times. The J gene is TRBJ2-2, the V gene TRBV29-1; 8 bases map to TRBD2. The germline CDR1 and CDR2 sequences are SQVTM and ANQGSEA. There are 15 residues in the CDR3. Trimming at V came to 6 bases and at J to 3 bases, leaving 9 bases not matched to a gene. CDR3 sequence reads: CSVRSGSSDTGELFF. CDR3 DNA: TGCAGCGTGAGGAGCGGGAGTTCTGACACCGGGGAGCTGTTTTTT.

About this clone: This sample includes further DNA sequences coding for the same CDR3. This chain joins TRBV5-1 and TRBJ2-1; D is possibly TRBD1 (5 bases). Trimming pared 4 bases from V and 0 bases from J, leaving 11 bases between. The length of the CDR3 is 15 residues. Germline CDR1 SGHRS, CDR2 YFSETQ. The CDR3 DNA sequence: TGCGCCAGCAGCGCAGGGCAGAGCTCCTACAATGAGCAGTTCTTC. Residues: CASSAGQSSYNEQFF.

Only one count was recorded for this clone. The chain couples TRBV4-2 to TRBJ2-2, with D perhaps TRBD1 (5 bases). CDR3 length: 15 amino acids. Germline assignment: CDR1 LGHNA and CDR2 YNFKEQ. The V and J ends lost 4 bases and 3 bases respectively, with 12 bases between them. CDR3 nucleotide sequence: TGTGCCAGCAGCCGTCTTCTGGGGCACACCGGGGAGCTGTTTTTT. This sequence encodes CASSRLLGHTGELFF.

This chain links TRBV4-2 with TRBJ2-1; 16 nucleotides agree with TRBD2. CDR3 length equals 18 residues. Germline CDR1 and CDR2: LGHNA and YNFKEQ. V was clipped by 4 bases and J by 4 bases; unmatched bases: 7. CDR3 coding DNA: TGTGCCAGCAGCCCCCTTGGGACTAGCGGGAGGGAGTACAATGAGCAGTTCTTC. Protein: CASSPLGTSGREYNEQFF.

This chain connects TRBV27 to TRBJ2-7, with 7 nucleotides matching TRBD2. The CDR3 totals 13 residues. Per the germline V gene, CDR1 is MNHEY and CDR2 is SMNVEV (reference sequence). V dropped 2 bases and J dropped 7; count of bases not matched to a gene: 5. DNA for the CDR3: TGTGCCAGCAGTTTAGGCGGGGGATGGGAGCAGTACTTC. Translated: CASSLGGGWEQYF.

The genes are TRBV6-5 and TRBJ1-2, with a possible D match to TRBD1 (6 bases). CDR1 MNHEY and CDR2 SVGAGI come from the germline V gene. V dropped 4 bases and J dropped 8 bases, with 14 bases sitting between them. The CDR3 is 13 amino acids. The DNA for the CDR3 is TGTGCCAGCAGTTCCACAGGGAAGGACGGCTACACCTTC. Protein product: CASSSTGKDGYTF.

The chain couples TRBV9 to TRBJ2-5, with D maybe TRBD1 (5 bases). The CDR3 covers 15 residues. CDR1 SGDLS and CDR2 YYNGEE come from the germline V gene. Trimming pared 4 bases from V and 0 bases from J, leaving 13 bases between. CDR3 bases: TGTGCCAGCAGCCAGGGCAGTCAGTACCAAGAGACCCAGTACTTC. Protein: CASSQGSQYQETQYF. Full variable domain (outside the CDR3, taken from reference TRBV9 and TRBJ2-5): DSGVTQTPKHLITATGQRVTLRCSPRSGDLSVYWYQQSLDQGLQFLIQYYNGEERAKGNILERFSAQQFPDLHSELNLSSLELGDSALYFCASSQGSQYQETQYFGPGTRLLVL.

The V gene is TRBV9, the J gene TRBJ1-4; 7 positions agree with TRBD1. In germline, CDR1 is SGDLS, CDR2 YYNGEE. Trimming took 3 bases from V and 8 from J; bases not matched to a gene: 10. This CDR3 is built from 15 residues. The CDR3 is CASSETGPGGEKLFF. For the CDR3, the DNA is TGTGCCAGCAGCGAGACAGGGCCAGGAGGAGAAAAACTGTTTTTT.

This clone has more than one count but fewer than ten. Within the sample, other DNA sequences also encode this same CDR3. The chain is built from TRBV9 and TRBJ2-1, with D possibly TRBD1 on 5 matching bases. Germline CDR1 and CDR2: SGDLS and YYNGEE. CDR3 size: 13 residues. V lost 0 bases and J lost 8, with 9 bases in between. The CDR3 sequence is CASSVARAHEQFF. CDR3 nucleotides: TGTGCCAGCAGCGTAGCCAGGGCCCATGAGCAGTTCTTC.

V and J are TRBV7-9 and TRBJ2-7; a weak D match, TRBD2 (5 bases). V was cut by 8 bases and J by 3 bases, with 11 bases left in between. Germline V lookup: CDR1 SEHNR, CDR2 FQNEAQ (reference sequence). CDR3 length: 12 amino acids. CDR3 nucleotides: TGTGCCAGCGCTGAAGGGAGCTACGAGCAGTACTTC. This translates into CASAEGSYEQYF.

This clone occurred once. The rearrangement joins TRBV27 to TRBJ2-1; D remains unclear. The CDR3 contains 16 residues. Germline CDR1 reads MNHEY; CDR2 reads SMNVEV (reference sequence). Trimming removed 0 bases at V and 0 bases at J, with 9 bases between. As DNA, the CDR3 is TGTGCCAGCAGTTTATCTCCCAGCAGCTCCTACAATGAGCAGTTCTTC. Protein: CASSLSPSSSYNEQFF.

Regarding this clone: This specimen includes other DNA sequences encoding the same CDR3. The rearrangement joins TRBV19 to TRBJ1-2, with D possibly matching TRBD1 (5 bases). This CDR3 is 13 amino acids long. Per germline, CDR1 LNHDA and CDR2 SQIVND (reference sequence). V gave up 3 bases and J gave up 6 bases, with 11 bases separating them. CDR3 sequence (DNA): TGTGCCAGTAGTATTCGCGACAGAGATGGCTACACCTTC. Residues: CASSIRDRDGYTF.

The chain joins TRBV6-6 to TRBJ2-7; 8 bases match TRBD2. The V segment lost 6 bases and the J segment 4 bases; nucleotides outside the gene matches: 8. This CDR3 contains 14 residues. Germline V lookup: CDR1 MNHNY, CDR2 SVGAGI (reference sequence). The DNA of the CDR3 is TGTGCCAGCAGCCCCCCGGGGGGGTTGTACGAGCAGTACTTC. This codes for CASSPPGGLYEQYF.

The rearrangement links TRBV19 to TRBJ1-1; D ambiguous. The CDR3 is made up of 13 amino acids. The germline gives CDR1 LNHDA, CDR2 SQIVND (reference sequence). Trimming left V 3 bases short and J 7 bases short, with 12 bases between. CDR3 bases: TGTGCCAGTAGTATTTTGTTTCTGGGTGAAGCTTTCTTT. Residues: CASSILFLGEAFF.

This clone was seen more than once but under ten times. The V gene is TRBV7-2, the J gene TRBJ1-2; 7 positions agree with TRBD1. CDR1 SGHTA and CDR2 FQGNSA come from the germline V gene. This CDR3 contains 14 residues. Unmatched junction bases numbered 2, after V lost 3 bases and J lost 1 base. CDR3 nucleotide sequence: TGTGCCAGCAGCTTGAACAGGGGTAACTATGGCTACACCTTC. Amino acids: CASSLNRGNYGYTF. The whole variable domain, filled in from reference TRBV7-2 and TRBJ1-2, reads GAGVSQSPSNKVTEKGKDVELRCDPISGHTALYWYRQSLGQGLEFLIYFQGNSAPDKSGLPSDRFSAERTGGSVSTLTIQRTQQEDSAVYLCASSLNRGNYGYTFGSGTRLTVV.

This CDR3 reads CASSKVASGRVSYNEQFF. DNA for the CDR3: TGTGCCAGCAGCAAAGTAGCTAGCGGTCGAGTCTCCTACAATGAGCAGTTCTTC. This sequence joins TRBV21-1 and TRBJ2-1; the D call TRBD2 from the table was never checked on the DNA. TRBV21-1 is recorded as a pseudogene. The CDR3 runs 18 residues.

This chain links TRBV30 with TRBJ1-1; 9 bases map to TRBD1. The CDR3 extends over 15 amino acids. The germline V gene has CDR1 GTSNPN and CDR2 SVGIG (reference sequence). Trimming at V came to 2 bases and at J to 3 bases, leaving 7 bases not matched to a gene. The CDR3 spells CAWSPLQGAYTEAFF. The CDR3 DNA sequence: TGTGCCTGGAGTCCTCTACAGGGGGCTTACACTGAAGCTTTCTTT.

The chain carries TRBV7-3 and TRBJ2-3; D is uncertain. The germline V and J ends were trimmed by 5 bases and 1 base, with 10 bases remaining between them. CDR1 and CDR2 from the germline V gene are SGHTA and FQGTGA. The CDR3 sequence is 14 residues long. Here the CDR3 DNA reads TGTGCCAGCAGCCCACACGTGGGCACAGATACGCAGTATTTT. This sequence encodes CASSPHVGTDTQYF.

The V call is TRBV4-3, the J call TRBJ2-5; no clear D. The germline V gene encodes CDR1 LGHNA and CDR2 YSLEER. Trimming left V 0 bases short and J 7 bases short, with 18 bases between. This CDR3 region has 16 residues. CDR3: CASSQDVDMRFGTQYF. DNA of the CDR3: TGCGCCAGCAGCCAAGATGTGGATATGCGGTTCGGGACCCAGTACTTC.

Comment on this clone: Other DNA sequences in the sample encode the same CDR3. This chain uses TRBV2 with TRBJ1-1; D remains unclear. The V gene's germline CDR1 is SNHLY and CDR2 FYNNEI. The V end was cut by 4 bases, the J end by 1 base, with 4 bases between. This CDR3 has 12 amino acids. CDR3 residues: CASSGENTEAFF. CDR3 in DNA: TGTGCCAGCAGTGGGGAGAACACTGAAGCTTTCTTT.

The CDR3 sequence: CASSEYRQPNYGYTF. The CDR3 region has the DNA TGTGCCAGCAGTGAATACCGTCAGCCCAACTATGGCTACACCTTC. The chain carries TRBV25-1 and TRBJ1-2, with unresolved D. Per the germline V gene, CDR1 is MGHDK and CDR2 is SYGVNS. V was cut by 0 bases and J by 2 bases, with 10 bases left in between. The CDR3 runs 15 residues.

This chain uses TRBV18 with TRBJ2-7; D is ambiguous. Trimming took 5 bases from V and 6 from J, leaving 11 bases between them. This CDR3 contains 12 residues. CDR1 KGHSH and CDR2 LQKENI come from the germline V gene. CDR3 DNA: TGTGCCAGCTCATTAAACATAGGCGAGCAGTACTTC. This translates into CASSLNIGEQYF. Supplemented by reference TRBV18 and TRBJ2-7, the full variable domain reads NAGVMQNPRHLVRRRGQEARLRCSPMKGHSHVYWYRQLPEEGLKFMVYLQKENIIDESGMPKERFSAEFPKEGPSILRIQQVVRGDSAAYFCASSLNIGEQYFGPGTRLTVT.

This chain uses TRBV28 with TRBJ2-7; D is unclear. V was pared by 6 bases and J by 8 bases, with 8 bases between. The germline gives CDR1 MDHEN, CDR2 SYDVKM. This CDR3 contains 10 residues. The CDR3 sequence is CASRGRKQYF. The DNA for the CDR3 is TGTGCCAGCAGAGGACGTAAGCAGTACTTC.

This rearrangement joins TRBV11-1 to TRBJ2-1, with a weak D call TRBD2 (6 bases). Germline-derived CDR1 and CDR2 are SGHAT and FQDESV (reference sequence). Between the trimmed V and J ends, which lost 1 base and 0 bases, there was a span of 13 bases. The CDR3 sequence is 17 residues long. The CDR3 loop is CASSLGDGGSSYNEQFF. The CDR3 DNA sequence: TGTGCCAGCAGCTTAGGGGACGGGGGAAGCTCCTACAATGAGCAGTTCTTC. Looking up the rest from reference TRBV11-1 and TRBJ2-1 gives the full variable domain: EAEVAQSPRYKITEKSQAVAFWCDPISGHATLYWYRQILGQGPELLVQFQDESVVDDSQLPKDRFSAERLKGVDSTLKIQPAELGDSAMYLCASSLGDGGSSYNEQFFGPGTRLTVL.